The 23 T cell receptor beta chains below were found in one sample sequenced in a study of tumor and adjacent non-tumor tissue in lung cancer. The template was RNA from unsorted bulk tissue. Three rounds of nested PCR, following a modified ARM-PCR protocol, produced the TCRbeta library. TCRdb passed the multiplex PCR reads through MiXCR, listing each CDR3 protein once. The sample has tens of thousands of distinct CDR3 sequences; around 75% are singletons. Sequencing used lung tumor tissue. The receptor set was obtained from a woman aged 45-60 years with non-small cell lung cancer.

About this clonotype: The conserved final phenylalanine or tryptophan is absent from the CDR3, which likely points to a read error. The rearrangement joins TRBV20-1 to TRBJ2-7; no reliable D call. With 0 bases removed from V and 7 bases from J, the gap between germline ends came to 13 bases. The CDR3 runs to 13 residues. Per the germline V gene, CDR1 is DFQATT and CDR2 is SNEGSKA (reference sequence). CDR3 sequence (DNA): TGCAGTGCTAGAGATGCGGTCTACCCAGAGCAGTACATC. It encodes CSARDAVYPEQYI.

This chain links TRBV20-1 with TRBJ2-2; D is undetermined. The CDR3 sequence is 11 residues long. Deletions cut 3 bases from V and 9 bases from J, with 8 bases between. Germline loops: CDR1 DFQATT, CDR2 SNEGSKA (reference sequence). The CDR3: CSARSFRELFF. CDR3 nucleotide sequence: TGCAGTGCTAGGAGTTTCAGGGAGCTGTTTTTT.

On this clonotype itself: The junction departs from the called germline gene at one end, perhaps through a read error. The genes are TRBV12-3 or TRBV12-4 and TRBJ2-6, with TRBD2 as a possible D gene (5 bases). This CDR3 is 13 amino acids long. This CDR3 is CTSSLACSSPLTF. CDR3 coding DNA: TGTACCAGCAGTTTAGCGTGCTCCTCTCCCCTGACTTTC.

A remark on this clonotype: Since no conserved phenylalanine or tryptophan closes the CDR3, a read error is the likely cause. The chain is built from TRBV20-1 and TRBJ2-1, with TRBD2 matching over 10 bases. CDR3 length: 15 amino acids. CDR1 and CDR2 (germline): DFQATT, SNEGSKA (reference sequence). In DNA, the CDR3 is TGCAGTACTAGAGCCACTAGCGGGAAATGGGGTGAGCAGTTCCTC. Residues: CSTRATSGKWGEQFL.

The chain employs TRBV11-2 and TRBJ2-1; a possible D gene is TRBD2 (6 bases). The V gene's germline CDR1 is SGHAT and CDR2 FQNNGV. The CDR3 runs to 15 residues. V was trimmed by 10 bases and J by 7 bases, leaving 23 bases between them. The CDR3 sequence: CANSLGGSGNNEQFF. The CDR3 nucleotides are TGTGCCAATAGCTTAGGAGGTAGCGGTAATAATGAGCAGTTCTTC.

As concerns this clonotype: Germline and junction disagree at one end, which may indicate a read error. The gene calls are TRBV6-6 and TRBJ2-7, with D tentatively TRBD2 (6 bases). CDR1 and CDR2 from the germline V gene are MNHNY and SVGAGI (reference sequence). The CDR3 has 14 residues. The CDR3: CASCYSQGGYEHYF. In DNA form, the CDR3 reads TGTGCCAGCTGTTACAGCCAGGGAGGCTACGAGCACTACTTC.

On this clonotype itself: One end of the junction does not line up with germline, which may come from a read error. The V call is TRBV11-2, the J call TRBJ2-6; D unclear. Germline lookup yields CDR1 SGHAT and CDR2 FQNNGV. CDR3 size: 17 residues. CDR3: CASSLVWSFSGVNVLTF. The DNA of the CDR3 is TGTGCCAGCAGCTTAGTTTGGTCGTTCTCTGGGGTCAACGTACTGACTTTC.

Regarding this clonotype: One end of the junction varies from germline; a read error may be responsible. This chain's CDR3 is CSASETRADNSYEQCF. As DNA, the CDR3 is TGTAGTGCTTCCGAAACGAGAGCCGATAATTCCTACGAGCAGTGCTTC. V usage is TRBV20-1 and J usage is TRBJ2-7; D ambiguous. The CDR3 has 16 residues. The V gene's germline CDR1 is DFQATT and CDR2 SNEGSKA (reference sequence).

Concerning this clonotype: One junction end disagrees with the germline gene, perhaps due to a read error. The chain carries TRBV6-5 and TRBJ2-3, with 8 bases that match TRBD2. Per germline, CDR1 MNHEY and CDR2 SVGAGI. This CDR3 region has 16 residues. CDR3 amino acids: CVSSYGGVAPQDTQYF. CDR3 nucleotide sequence: TGTGTCAGCAGTTACGGGGGGGTCGCACCTCAGGATACGCAATATTTT.

The CDR3: CRATTGTNDYNEQFF. The CDR3 DNA is TGCAGGGCTACCACCGGGACTAACGATTACAATGAGCAGTTCTTC. The chain links TRBV29-1 to TRBJ2-1; 7 bases match TRBD2. From germline, CDR1 is SQVTM and CDR2 ANQGSEA. There are 15 residues in the CDR3.

The rearrangement uses TRBV7-2 and TRBJ1-1; D unclear. Germline V lookup: CDR1 SGHTA, CDR2 FQGNSA. The CDR3 covers 14 residues. V lost 3 bases and J 5 bases, leaving 13 bases between the germline ends. Here the CDR3 DNA reads TGTGCCAGCAGCTTTCCCGGCTGGCTGACTGAAGCTTTCTTT. It yields the protein CASSFPGWLTEAFF.

By share, this clonotype ranks as medium-sized (0.01 to 0.1%). The CDR3 loop is CASSYAEREATDTQYF. For the CDR3, the DNA is TGTGCCAGCAGTTATGCGGAGCGGGAGGCGACAGATACGCAGTATTTT. The rearrangement uses TRBV6-2 or TRBV6-3 and TRBJ2-3; the match to TRBD2 covers 9 bases. CDR1 and CDR2 (germline): MNHEY, SVGEGT. This CDR3 spans 16 amino acids. J lost 3 bases, V lost 3 bases, and 7 bases had no gene match.

For this clonotype: The junction does not match germline at one end; this may be a read error. This chain connects TRBV20-1 to TRBJ2-7; the D call may be TRBD1 or TRBD2 (6 bases each). The CDR3 sequence is 11 residues long. Per germline, CDR1 DFQATT and CDR2 SNEGSKA (reference sequence). CDR3 nucleotide sequence: TGCAGCGCTGTGGGGGGCTACGAGCGGTACTTC. Translated, it gives CSAVGGYERYF.

A word on this clonotype: The junction differs from germline at one of its ends, possibly a read error. The chain uses TRBV20-1 and TRBJ1-2; no clear D. Germline V gene lookup returns CDR1 DFQATT and CDR2 SNEGSKA (reference sequence). CDR3 length equals 13 residues. The CDR3 spells CSARVPRNGGHTF. The DNA for the CDR3 is TGCAGTGCTAGAGTGCCACGGAATGGTGGCCACACCTTC.

For this clonotype: The junction departs from the called germline gene at one end, perhaps through a read error. This rearrangement joins TRBV20-1 to TRBJ2-1; tentatively, D is TRBD2 (6 bases). The CDR3 length is 13 residues. Germline V CDR1 and CDR2: DFQATT, SNEGSKA (reference sequence). CDR3 region: CSARCGIHNEQSF. In nucleotides, the CDR3 is TGCAGTGCTAGATGCGGGATCCACAATGAGCAGTCCTTC.

As regards this clonotype: Likely a read error: the CDR3 ends without its conserved phenylalanine or tryptophan. The CDR3 is CASSYSAGVTYEQYY. The CDR3 DNA follows: TGTGCCAGCAGTTACTCGGCGGGAGTTACATACGAGCAGTACTAC. This chain connects TRBV6-5 to TRBJ2-7; 7 nucleotides align to TRBD2. Germline CDR1 MNHEY, CDR2 SVGAGI. The CDR3 is made up of 15 amino acids. The junction had 6 bases not matched to a gene; V was cut back by 0 bases and J by 4 bases.

The chain recombines TRBV4-3 with TRBJ2-1; D is tentatively TRBD1 or TRBD2 (5 bases each). V dropped 6 bases and J dropped 10 bases, with 25 bases sitting between them. Germline assignment: CDR1 LGHNA and CDR2 YSLEER. The CDR3 is made up of 16 amino acids. CDR3 nucleotides: TGCGCCAGCAGTGAAGGGACGACGGGGCCCGGCCGAGAGCAGTTCTTC. Translated: CASSEGTTGPGREQFF.

The chain is built from TRBV4-1 and TRBJ2-4; D may be TRBD1 or TRBD2 (5 bases each). This CDR3 has 15 amino acids. Trimming cost V 6 bases and J 2 bases, with 14 bases left between them. Per the germline V gene, CDR1 is MGHRA and CDR2 is YSYEKL. The CDR3 sequence: CASSPSWGTKNIQYF. CDR3 sequence (DNA): TGCGCCAGCAGTCCGTCGTGGGGGACCAAAAACATTCAGTACTTC.

Of note for this clonotype: Germline and junction disagree at one end, which may indicate a read error. The chain's CDR3 is CSVAIRDEIYEQYF. The CDR3, as DNA: TGCAGTGTTGCCATAAGGGATGAAATCTACGAGCAGTACTTC. The chain carries TRBV29-1 and TRBJ2-7; the D is unclear. CDR3 length: 14 residues. Germline V gives CDR1 SQVTM, CDR2 ANQGSEA.

Concerning this clonotype itself: It is unclear where the CDR3 begins or ends on the DNA, so no DNA is shown, and the CDR3 is as TCRdb lists it. This sequence joins TRBV7-8 and TRBJ2-7; the listed D gene, TRBD2, was not tested against the DNA. The CDR3 is 16 residues long, ends included. Germline V gene sequence: CDR1 SGHVS, CDR2 FQNEAQ. The CDR3 sequence is CASSLVGSGSSYEQYF.

Points on this clonotype: Relative to the germline gene, one junction end is altered; a read error may explain this. The rearrangement joins TRBV28 to TRBJ2-7, with TRBD1 as a possible D gene (5 bases). Per the germline V gene, CDR1 is MDHEN and CDR2 is SYDVKM. This CDR3 is built from 15 residues. CDR3 nucleotide sequence: TGTGCCAGCACTTTAATAGGGGCGATTGGCAACGAGCTGTACTTC. Its translation: CASTLIGAIGNELYF.

V gene TRBV4-1 combines with J gene TRBJ2-3; the D gene is possibly TRBD2 (7 bases). V dropped 0 bases and J dropped 12 bases, with 25 bases sitting between them. The CDR3 is made up of 17 amino acids. Germline V CDR1 and CDR2: MGHRA, YSYEKL. This CDR3 is CASSQEGGGSGFGRQYF. CDR3 nucleotide sequence: TGCGCCAGCAGCCAAGAAGGGGGGGGGTCAGGGTTTGGTCGTCAGTATTTT.

To note about this clonotype: Germline is not matched at one junction end, which may reflect a read error. The J gene is TRBJ1-1, the V gene TRBV20-1; unclear D gene. The V gene's germline CDR1 is DFQATT and CDR2 SNEGSKA (reference sequence). The length of the CDR3 is 11 residues. The chain's CDR3 is CSSRLNTEAFF. CDR3 nucleotides: TGCAGTTCGAGGCTTAACACTGAAGCCTTCTTT.